This TCR beta chain was captured by sequencing in a study of blood T cell repertoires in COVID-19. Study-level information: Whether acute or convalescent, the COVID-19 samples came from the United States, Italy and Spain.

Libraries were prepared by immunoSEQ multiplex PCR; TCRdb keeps only in-frame clonotypes and omits some of them. The sample includes roughly 200,000 clones, 88% seen only once; the top ten take about 1.6%. The CDR3 sequence is 12 residues long. The V gene lost 3 bases and the J gene lost 6 bases, with 7 bases spanning the gap. Germline CDR1 SGHRS, CDR2 YFSETQ. V usage is TRBV5-1 and J usage is TRBJ2-1; D is ambiguous. The TCR was taken from a man aged 18 to 30 with active or convalescent COVID-19. Source material: peripheral blood. CDR3 nucleotide sequence: TGCGCCAGCAGCTCCTCTAGCAATGAGCAGTTCTTC. Amino acids: CASSSSSNEQFF.